One TCR beta chain is described in this entry. The CDR3 spans 16 residues. The V gene lost 1 base and the J gene lost 8 bases, with 19 bases spanning the gap. Germline V gene data show CDR1 as MDHEN and CDR2 as SYDVKM. A second PCR, run for roughly 6 to 11 cycles, used a sample-barcoded 5' primer plus a J-beta primer mix. TCRdb re-derived calls from the 5' RACE reads in MiXCR, one entry per CDR3 protein. Of 1,800,000 or so distinct CDR3 sequences listed, approximately 39% were seen once; the top ten hold approximately 22%. The data were taken from a study of blood T cells in healthy people across ages. Extraction yielded at least 6 micrograms of total RNA per sample.

V gene TRBV28 combines with J gene TRBJ2-3; D might be TRBD1 (6 bases). The source of this sequence is a human donor in good health. The sequenced sample was blood. The DNA of the CDR3 is TGTGCCAGCAGTTTATCACAGGGTGACCTCAAGGGTACGCAGTATTTT. Its protein is CASSLSQGDLKGTQYF. Full variable domain (remainder filled in from reference TRBV28 and TRBJ2-3): DVKVTQSSRYLVKRTGEKVFLECVQDMDHENMFWYRQDPGLGLRLIYFSYDVKMKEKGDIPEGYSVSREKKERFSLILESASTNQTSMYLCASSLSQGDLKGTQYFGPGTRLTVL.